This is a list of T cell receptor beta chains from one sample in a study of Graves' ophthalmopathy and Graves' hyperthyroidism. TCRdb re-derived calls from the multiplex PCR reads in MiXCR, one entry per CDR3 protein. Counted here are more than 300,000 distinct CDR3 sequences, about 16% occurring once; the ten biggest clones make up 5.5% to 8%. Sequencing was carried out using peripheral blood. The receptors were gathered from a woman between 18 and 29 years old with stable Graves' hyperthyroidism. Both conserved end residues are part of each CDR3. A D gene is named only where the DNA matches it firmly. Clone sizes are given selectively: once, few, many, or a class where the clone is expanded.

clone size: many
J gene: TRBJ1-1
D gene: TRBD1
V gene: TRBV6-5
CDR3 length: 14
CDR3 DNA: TGTGCCAGCAGTTACCAGGGGGGGTTTCGGGAAGCTTTCTTT
CDR3 protein: CASSYQGGFREAFF

clone size: many
J gene: TRBJ1-2
D gene: .
V gene: TRBV5-1
CDR3 length: 11
CDR3 DNA: TGCGCCAGCAGCGGCGAGCTCGGCTACACCTTC
CDR3 protein: CASSGELGYTF

clone size: many
J gene: TRBJ2-7
D gene: TRBD2
V gene: TRBV4-2
CDR3 length: 15
CDR3 DNA: TGTGCCAGCAGCCAATTGGGACTACCCGCCTACGAGCAGTACTTC
CDR3 protein: CASSQLGLPAYEQYF

clone size: few
J gene: TRBJ1-5
D gene: TRBD1
V gene: TRBV19
CDR3 length: 15
CDR3 DNA: TGTGCCAGTATAGCCGGGACAGGGGGCAATCAGCCCCAGCATTTT
CDR3 protein: CASIAGTGGNQPQHF

clone size: .
J gene: TRBJ2-6
D gene: TRBD2
V gene: TRBV2
CDR3 length: 19
CDR3 DNA: TGTGCCAGCAGCTCGACTAGCGCCATCCGGGCCTCTGGGGCCAACGTCCTGACTTTC
CDR3 protein: CASSSTSAIRASGANVLTF

clone size: .
J gene: TRBJ2-1
D gene: .
V gene: TRBV28
CDR3 length: 14
CDR3 DNA: TGTGCCAGCAGTTTAGTACAGTCCCTCAATGAGCAGTTCTTC
CDR3 protein: CASSLVQSLNEQFF

clone size: few
J gene: TRBJ2-6
D gene: .
V gene: TRBV24-1
CDR3 length: 18
CDR3 DNA: TGTGCCACCAGTGATTGGGGGACGGGGAGCTCTAGGGCCAACGTCCTGACTTTC
CDR3 protein: CATSDWGTGSSRANVLTF

clone size: many
J gene: TRBJ1-3
D gene: .
V gene: TRBV19
CDR3 length: 14
CDR3 DNA: TGTGCCAGTAGTACACAGGGCGCTGGAAACACCATATATTTT
CDR3 protein: CASSTQGAGNTIYF

clone size: many
J gene: TRBJ1-5
D gene: .
V gene: TRBV6-6
CDR3 length: 15
CDR3 DNA: TGTGCCAGCAGTTTAGGACGGAATAGCAATCAGCCCCAGCATTTT
CDR3 protein: CASSLGRNSNQPQHF

clone size: .
J gene: TRBJ1-2
D gene: .
V gene: TRBV6-1
CDR3 length: 17
CDR3 DNA: TGTGCCAGCAGTGAAGCGCGGATGCTATTAGCTAACTATGGCTACACCTTC
CDR3 protein: CASSEARMLLANYGYTF

clone size: many
J gene: TRBJ2-7
D gene: .
V gene: TRBV6-1
CDR3 length: 14
CDR3 DNA: TGTGCCAGCAGTGCGTGGGACGGTACCTACGAGCAGTACTTC
CDR3 protein: CASSAWDGTYEQYF

clone size: many
J gene: TRBJ2-5
D gene: TRBD1
V gene: TRBV10-3
CDR3 length: 15
CDR3 DNA: TGTGCCATCAGTGAACGAGGGGGCCGGTTAGAGACCCAGTACTTC
CDR3 protein: CAISERGGRLETQYF

clone size: many
J gene: TRBJ1-1
D gene: .
V gene: TRBV5-1
CDR3 length: 15
CDR3 DNA: TGCGCCAGCAGCTTGTCTCCTTCGGGGGGCACTGAAGCTTTCTTT
CDR3 protein: CASSLSPSGGTEAFF

clone size: many
J gene: TRBJ2-7
D gene: .
V gene: TRBV6-5
CDR3 length: 14
CDR3 DNA: TGTGCCAGCAGTTACGACAGAAAATACTACGAGCAGTACTTC
CDR3 protein: CASSYDRKYYEQYF

clone size: many
J gene: TRBJ1-6
D gene: .
V gene: TRBV12-3/TRBV12-4
CDR3 length: 14
CDR3 DNA: TGTGCCAGCAGTCTACAGTTAGCCTATTCATCCCTCCACTTT
CDR3 protein: CASSLQLAYSSLHF

clone size: few
J gene: TRBJ2-3
D gene: .
V gene: TRBV12-3/TRBV12-4
CDR3 length: 15
CDR3 DNA: TGTGCCAGCAGCCTTCACGGGACTAGCACAGATACGCAGTATTTT
CDR3 protein: CASSLHGTSTDTQYF

clone size: few
J gene: TRBJ2-2
D gene: .
V gene: TRBV11-2
CDR3 length: 14
CDR3 DNA: TGTGCCAGCAGCCCCCGGACAAGCACCGGGGAGCTGTTTTTT
CDR3 protein: CASSPRTSTGELFF

clone size: many
J gene: TRBJ1-1
D gene: .
V gene: TRBV9
CDR3 length: 14
CDR3 DNA: TGTGCCAGCAGCGTAACGGGTTCGAACACTGAAGCTTTCTTT
CDR3 protein: CASSVTGSNTEAFF

clone size: .
J gene: TRBJ2-7
D gene: .
V gene: TRBV5-4
CDR3 length: 14
CDR3 DNA: TGTGCCACCCAGATCGGGGGGCAGGACTACGAGCAGTACTTC
CDR3 protein: CATQIGGQDYEQYF

clone size: many
J gene: TRBJ1-1
D gene: TRBD1
V gene: TRBV7-3
CDR3 length: 13
CDR3 DNA: TGTGCCAGCAGCTCGGATCAGGGGGCTGAAGCTTTCTTT
CDR3 protein: CASSSDQGAEAFF

clone size: many
J gene: TRBJ1-5
D gene: .
V gene: TRBV12-3/TRBV12-4
CDR3 length: 14
CDR3 DNA: TGTGCCAGCAGTTCGGTCAGTATGAGTCAGCCCCAGCATTTT
CDR3 protein: CASSSVSMSQPQHF

clone size: many
J gene: TRBJ2-7
D gene: TRBD1
V gene: TRBV7-9
CDR3 length: 14
CDR3 DNA: TGTGCCAGCAGGGCAGGACAGGGGAGGCGAGAGCAGTACTTC
CDR3 protein: CASRAGQGRREQYF

clone size: .
J gene: TRBJ2-7
D gene: .
V gene: TRBV25-1
CDR3 length: 12
CDR3 DNA: TGTGCCAGCAGTCGAGTCTCCTACGAGCAGTACTTC
CDR3 protein: CASSRVSYEQYF

clone size: many
J gene: TRBJ1-1
D gene: .
V gene: TRBV20-1
CDR3 length: 11
CDR3 DNA: TGCAGCACAGGGAAGGACACTGAAGCTTTCTTT
CDR3 protein: CSTGKDTEAFF

clone size: .
J gene: TRBJ1-1
D gene: TRBD1
V gene: TRBV6-5
CDR3 length: 16
CDR3 DNA: TGTGCCAGCAGTTACCCTCGGACAGGGGACGACACTGAAGCTTTCTTT
CDR3 protein: CASSYPRTGDDTEAFF

clone size: few
J gene: TRBJ2-6
D gene: .
V gene: TRBV5-1
CDR3 length: 16
CDR3 DNA: TGCGCCAGCAGCTTACAGTTTTCCTCTGGGGCCAACGTCCTGACTTTC
CDR3 protein: CASSLQFSSGANVLTF

clone size: .
J gene: TRBJ2-5
D gene: TRBD2
V gene: TRBV19
CDR3 length: 14
CDR3 DNA: TGTGCCAGTAGTATCGGAAGCGGGGCGAAGACCCAGTACTTC
CDR3 protein: CASSIGSGAKTQYF

clone size: many
J gene: TRBJ2-7
D gene: TRBD1
V gene: TRBV5-1
CDR3 length: 13
CDR3 DNA: TGCGCCAGCAGCTTGGAGGGGGCCGACGAGCAGTACTTC
CDR3 protein: CASSLEGADEQYF

clone size: many
J gene: TRBJ2-7
D gene: TRBD1
V gene: TRBV20-1
CDR3 length: 14
CDR3 DNA: TGCAGTGCCCGTGGACAGGATAGCTCCTACGAGCAGTACTTC
CDR3 protein: CSARGQDSSYEQYF

clone size: many
J gene: TRBJ1-2
D gene: .
V gene: TRBV12-3/TRBV12-4
CDR3 length: 13
CDR3 DNA: TGTGCCAGCAGTTTAGGGGCGGTGGTTGGCTACACCTTC
CDR3 protein: CASSLGAVVGYTF

clone size: .
J gene: TRBJ2-7
D gene: TRBD1
V gene: TRBV27
CDR3 length: 16
CDR3 DNA: TGTGCCAGCAGTCCCCGGGACAGGGGGCGGTATCACGAGCAGTACTTC
CDR3 protein: CASSPRDRGRYHEQYF

clone size: many
J gene: TRBJ2-7
D gene: .
V gene: TRBV12-5
CDR3 length: 14
CDR3 DNA: TGTGCTAGTGTTTTCCTCGCCGAAGACATCGAGCAGTACTTC
CDR3 protein: CASVFLAEDIEQYF

clone size: many
J gene: TRBJ2-5
D gene: TRBD2
V gene: TRBV28
CDR3 length: 13
CDR3 DNA: TGTGCCACCACTAGCGGCGCACAAGAGACCCAGTACTTC
CDR3 protein: CATTSGAQETQYF

clone size: .
J gene: TRBJ1-6
D gene: .
V gene: TRBV4-1
CDR3 length: 18
CDR3 DNA: TGCGCCAGCAGCCAAGAGGGTACCGGGACACTCTATAATTCACCCCTCCACTTT
CDR3 protein: CASSQEGTGTLYNSPLHF

clone size: many
J gene: TRBJ2-5
D gene: .
V gene: TRBV11-2
CDR3 length: 13
CDR3 DNA: TGTGCCAGCAGCTTACAGGGGAGGGAGACCCAGTACTTC
CDR3 protein: CASSLQGRETQYF